Listed here is a single T cell receptor beta chain. The antigen this receptor binds is unknown. The input lacks base qualities; no much larger clone sits a single base away. These data belong to a study of OX40 agonist ivuxolimab in advanced cancers. As for the study more broadly: Ivuxolimab, which targeted the costimulatory receptor OX40 (CD134), was an agonistic, fully human IgG2 monoclonal antibody. Intravenous ivuxolimab was administered to patients every 2 weeks at six dose levels: 0.01, 0.1, 0.3, 1.5, 3 and 10 mg/kg. Of the 50 or so patients in dose escalation, 19 had hepatocellular carcinoma, about 15 had melanoma, 9 had renal cell carcinoma and 9 had head and neck cancer. The dose-escalation cohort was around 84% male with a mean age of 60 years, ranging from about 23 to 85. Patients were allowed to have had prior anti-PD-1, anti-PD-L1 or anti-CTLA-4 therapy, and approximately 40% of the dose-escalation patients had been treated with checkpoint inhibitors. Partial responses occurred in three dose-escalation patients, of whom one had hepatocellular carcinoma and two had cutaneous melanoma. Peripheral TCRbeta sequencing was intended to test whether TCR sequence diversity was altered and clonal T-cell expansion was caused by ivuxolimab. The monotherapy dose-escalation portion (N of about 52 patients) of the phase I ivuxolimab trial is reported in the paper. What the authors observed across the whole study: Which antigens the clonally expanded peripheral T cells were specific for was not determined. After ivuxolimab, more expanded clones were found on average in CD8+ T cells than in CD4+ T cells. Partial responders in the 0.1-3.0 mg/kg groups had among the lowest normalized peripheral clonal expansion, especially among CD8+ T cells. At doses of 0.1 to 3.0 mg/kg, clonal expansion of both CD4+ and CD8+ T cells in blood was seen between baseline and week 6. Low levels of normalized T-cell clonal expansion were also seen in some patients who did not respond.

Genomic DNA was isolated from the sorted cells so that the TCRbeta CDR3 region could be sequenced. TCRbeta CDR3 regions were sequenced using the immunoSEQ Assay. TCRdb holds this immuneACCESS table with in-frame rearrangements only. Some clones are missing; in checked studies, unresolved V genes explain under half, and the rest has no known cause. The table for this sample lists almost 80,000 clones; 80% to 90% of them were counted only once. The top ten clones comprise around 0.23% of the sample. CDR1 is given as KGHSH and CDR2 as LQKENI, both from the germline V gene. Trimming takes 0 bases from V and 6 bases from J, and the germline ends sit 6 bases apart. From the cysteine up to the phenylalanine, the CDR3 has a length of 13 residues. The DNA shown is the 39-base CDR3, in frame from base 1. Patients with autoimmune disease history or receiving systemic immunosuppression were excluded from the trial. In every dose cohort, peripheral blood was drawn for TCR sequencing at baseline, cycle 4 day 1, and cycle 7 day 1. Samples came from an open-label, multicenter, first-in-human phase I dose-escalation trial of ivuxolimab. Adults with locally advanced or metastatic melanoma, renal cell carcinoma, hepatocellular carcinoma or head and neck squamous cell carcinoma were enrolled in the trial. Before TCR sequencing, CD4+ and CD8+ T cells were separately sorted from peripheral blood.

This sequence originates from an adult with an advanced solid tumor such as melanoma, head and neck, liver or kidney cancer. The sequences come from CD4+ or CD8+ T cells sorted from blood, collected in a trial of the OX40 agonist ivuxolimab. This sequence uses TRBV18 and TRBJ2-1; the D gene identity is not certain. This receptor has the CDR3 CASSPPSINEQFF. Here is the DNA: TGTGCCAGCTCACCACCGAGTATCAATGAGCAGTTCTTC.